This is a list of T cell receptor beta chains from one sample in a study of blood T cell repertoires in COVID-19. TCRdb keeps only in-frame clones here, not all; method: immunoSEQ multiplex PCR. The sample lists more than 50,000 clones, 74% occurring once. The sequenced sample consisted of peripheral blood. These receptors were taken from a woman aged 80 or over with acute or convalescent COVID-19. Both conserved end residues are part of each CDR3. The D gene is left open where the match is weak. Size tells how often a clone was seen (once, few, many) or the class of an expanded clone, and some rows leave it out.

j_call v_call clone_size d_call cdr3_nt cdr3_aa
TRBJ2-1 TRBV7-2 . TRBD1 TGTGCCAGCAGCATCCGACAGGGGTCCTACCTGAGCTCCTACAATGAGCAGTTCTTC CASSIRQGSYLSSYNEQFF
TRBJ1-5 TRBV19 . TRBD1 TGTGCCAGTAGTATCCCCGGGACAGGACGCAATCAGCCCCAGCATTTT CASSIPGTGRNQPQHF
TRBJ1-4 TRBV5-1 few . TGCGCCAGCAGCTTGGCCGCGGCAGGGGTTAATGAAAAACTGTTTTTT CASSLAAAGVNEKLFF
TRBJ2-3 TRBV9 few . TGTGCCAGCAGCGCGAGCACAGATACGCAGTATTTT CASSASTDTQYF
TRBJ2-5 TRBV9 . TRBD1 TGTGCCAGCAGCGAGGGGGACAGGGGACGAGAGACCCAGTACTTC CASSEGDRGRETQYF
TRBJ1-5 TRBV30 . . TGTGCCTGGAAGCGAAGGGGGAGCAATCAGCCCCAGCATTTT CAWKRRGSNQPQHF
TRBJ2-5 TRBV19 few . TGTGCCAGTAGTATCGGGTCACTCCACATCGGGGAGACCCAGTACTTC CASSIGSLHIGETQYF
TRBJ2-2 TRBV11-2 . . TGTGCCAGCAGCTTAGATTTGGGGGCGCCAACCGAAGAGCTGTTTTTT CASSLDLGAPTEELFF
TRBJ2-1 TRBV29-1 few . TGCAGCGTTGGTGCAGGGGACAATGAGCAGTTCTTC CSVGAGDNEQFF
TRBJ2-1 TRBV2 . TRBD2 TGTGCCAGCAGTCATATAACTAGCGGGAGTCGTCATGAGCAGTTCTTC CASSHITSGSRHEQFF
TRBJ2-1 TRBV9 . . TGTGCCAGCAGCGTAGGACTAGAGGTTAATGAGCAGTTCTTC CASSVGLEVNEQFF
TRBJ2-6 TRBV2 . . TGTGCCAGCAGCATGCGGACTCAAAGGGCCAACGTCCTGACTTTC CASSMRTQRANVLTF
TRBJ2-5 TRBV6-6 . TRBD2 TGTGCCAGCAGTCGAACAAGCGGGAGGGCCGGGGAGACCCAGTACTTC CASSRTSGRAGETQYF
TRBJ2-7 TRBV6-2/TRBV6-3 few . TGTGCCAGCAGTTACGATGAAGGGGCGGCCGAGCAGTACTTC CASSYDEGAAEQYF
TRBJ2-6 TRBV24-1 . . TGTGCCATCGAGAAAACAGGGGACTCCGGGGCCAACGTCCTGACTTTC CAIEKTGDSGANVLTF
TRBJ1-6 TRBV6-6 . . TGTGCCAGCAGTCCTCAGGGAAATTCACCCCTCCACTTT CASSPQGNSPLHF
TRBJ1-5 TRBV2 . . TGTGCCAGCAGTGAAGGGCAGAACAATCAGCCCCAGCATTTT CASSEGQNNQPQHF
TRBJ2-2 TRBV4-1 . TRBD1 TGCGCCAGCAGTAGGTGGCTCGGACAGGGTAATAGCGGGGAGCTGTTTTTT CASSRWLGQGNSGELFF